Listed below are T cell receptor beta chains from one sample, sequenced in a study of regulatory T cells in long-lasting Graves disease. One entry per CDR3 protein results from TCRdb running MiXCR on the multiplex PCR reads. The table includes 620,000 or so distinct CDR3 sequences, roughly 15% detected once. The data also belong to a second study, concerning T cells in Graves' hyperthyroidism and ophthalmopathy.

The material was peripheral blood mononuclear cells (PBMCs), obtained at new diagnosis, from a patient treated with antithyroid drugs. Receptor source: a woman aged 25-40 years with Graves disease. Each CDR3 is given without its conserved first and last residue. D genes are given only for firm matches.

TRBV28	TRBJ1-3	TRBD1	ASSRTGRGNTIY
TRBV28	TRBJ1-2	NA	ASSFIYGYT
TRBV30	TRBJ1-2	NA	ARWPGEDYGYT
TRBV10-1	TRBJ2-2	TRBD2	ASSGGSRNWNTGELF
TRBV7-2	TRBJ2-3	NA	ASRPDQADTQY
TRBV2	TRBJ2-7	TRBD1	ASREDRVYEQY
TRBV7-3	TRBJ1-5	TRBD1	ASSPDRDQPQH
TRBV6-1	TRBJ2-3	NA	ASSNRAAGLASTDTQY
TRBV19	TRBJ1-5	TRBD1	ASSDRASNQPQH
TRBV7-9	TRBJ2-1	TRBD2	ASSPGTSGDTYNEQF
TRBV19	TRBJ2-2	NA	ASTQVGATGELF
TRBV15	TRBJ2-1	TRBD2	ATSRAAPGLAGNEQF
TRBV7-2	TRBJ1-2	NA	ASSLAHVGVGAVGYT
TRBV7-3	TRBJ1-1	NA	ASSLDSATEAF
TRBV6-2/TRBV6-3	TRBJ2-1	TRBD2	ASRTNSGPLNEQF
TRBV2	TRBJ2-3	NA	ASSAGRWGTDTQY
TRBV7-8	TRBJ2-2	NA	ASSPYKDTGELF
TRBV2	TRBJ2-3	NA	ASLPVETDTQY
TRBV19	TRBJ2-4	NA	ASSIDFWSAGHIQY